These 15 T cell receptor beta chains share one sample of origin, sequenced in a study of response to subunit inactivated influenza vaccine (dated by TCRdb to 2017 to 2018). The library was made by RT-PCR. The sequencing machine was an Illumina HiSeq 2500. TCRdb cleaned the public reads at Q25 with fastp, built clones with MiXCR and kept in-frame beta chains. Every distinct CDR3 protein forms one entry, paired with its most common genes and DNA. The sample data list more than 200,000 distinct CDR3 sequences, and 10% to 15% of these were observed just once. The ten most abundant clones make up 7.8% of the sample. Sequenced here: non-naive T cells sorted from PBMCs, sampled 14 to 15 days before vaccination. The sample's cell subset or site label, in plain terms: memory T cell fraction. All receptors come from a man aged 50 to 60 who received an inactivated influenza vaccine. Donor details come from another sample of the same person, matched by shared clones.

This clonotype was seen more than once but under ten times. The CDR3 bases are TGTGCCAGCAGCGTAGAAGGACGTAACAAACTGTACTTC. Translation gives CASSVEGRNKLYF. J is TRBJ2-7 and V is TRBV9; D gene ambiguous. The CDR3 has 13 residues. Germline V gene data show CDR1 as SGDLS and CDR2 as YYNGEE. Deletions cut 0 bases from V and 12 bases from J, with 16 bases between.

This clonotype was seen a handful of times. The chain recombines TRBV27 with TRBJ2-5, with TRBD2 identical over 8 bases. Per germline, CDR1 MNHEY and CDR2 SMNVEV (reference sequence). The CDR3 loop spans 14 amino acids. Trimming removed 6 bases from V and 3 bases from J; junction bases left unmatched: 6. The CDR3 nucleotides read TGTGCCAGCAGCCGGGGGGGGCGAGAAGAGACCCAGTACTTC. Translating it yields CASSRGGREETQYF.

The CDR3 region is CASSQDVAGVHNEQFF. Written as DNA, the CDR3 is TGCGCCAGCAGCCAAGATGTAGCGGGAGTCCACAATGAGCAGTTCTTC. V and J are TRBV4-3 and TRBJ2-1; 9 bases match TRBD2. The V gene end was trimmed by 0 bases and the J gene end by 5 bases; junction bases not matched to a gene: 5. The CDR3 runs to 16 residues. Germline CDR1 reads LGHNA; CDR2 reads YSLEER.

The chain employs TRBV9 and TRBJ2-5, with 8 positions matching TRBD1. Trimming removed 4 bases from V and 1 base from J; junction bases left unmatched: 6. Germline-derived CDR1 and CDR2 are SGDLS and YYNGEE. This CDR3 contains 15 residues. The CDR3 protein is CASSTHGQGQETQYF. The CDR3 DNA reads TGTGCCAGCAGCACCCATGGACAGGGCCAAGAGACCCAGTACTTC.

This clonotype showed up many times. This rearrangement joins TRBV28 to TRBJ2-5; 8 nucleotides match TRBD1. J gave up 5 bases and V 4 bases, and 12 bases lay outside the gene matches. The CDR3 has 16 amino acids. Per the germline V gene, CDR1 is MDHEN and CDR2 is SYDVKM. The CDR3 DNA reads TGTGCCAGCAGTTCGGGGACAGGCGAGCTCGGTGAGACCCAGTACTTC. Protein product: CASSSGTGELGETQYF.

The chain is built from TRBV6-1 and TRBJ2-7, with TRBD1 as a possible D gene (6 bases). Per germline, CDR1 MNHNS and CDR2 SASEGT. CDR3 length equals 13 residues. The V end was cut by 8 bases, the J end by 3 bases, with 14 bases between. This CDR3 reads CASGMTGHYEQYF. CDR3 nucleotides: TGTGCCAGCGGAATGACAGGACACTACGAGCAGTACTTC.

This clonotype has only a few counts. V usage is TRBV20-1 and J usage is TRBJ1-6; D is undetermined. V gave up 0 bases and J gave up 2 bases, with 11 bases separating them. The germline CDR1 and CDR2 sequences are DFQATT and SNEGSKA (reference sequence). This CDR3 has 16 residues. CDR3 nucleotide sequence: TGCAGTGCTAGAGATTACGGGGTGACCTATAATTCACCCCTCCACTTT. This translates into CSARDYGVTYNSPLHF.

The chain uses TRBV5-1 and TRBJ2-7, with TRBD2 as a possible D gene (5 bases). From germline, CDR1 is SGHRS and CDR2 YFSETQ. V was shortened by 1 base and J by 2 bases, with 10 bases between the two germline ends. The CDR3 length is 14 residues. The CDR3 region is CASSLTGYTYEQYF. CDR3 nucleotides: TGCGCCAGCAGCTTGACGGGATACACCTACGAGCAGTACTTC. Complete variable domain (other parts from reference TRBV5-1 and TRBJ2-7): KAGVTQTPRYLIKTRGQQVTLSCSPISGHRSVSWYQQTPGQGLQFLFEYFSETQRNKGNFPGRFSGRQFSNSRSEMNVSTLELGDSALYLCASSLTGYTYEQYFGPGTRLTVT.

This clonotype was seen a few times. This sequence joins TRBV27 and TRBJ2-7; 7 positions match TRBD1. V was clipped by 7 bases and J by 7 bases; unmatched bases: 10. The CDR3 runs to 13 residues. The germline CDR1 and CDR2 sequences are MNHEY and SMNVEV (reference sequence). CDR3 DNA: TGTGCCAGCACTTCCGGGACAGTGGGTGAGCAGTACTTC. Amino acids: CASTSGTVGEQYF.

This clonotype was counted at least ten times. As DNA, the CDR3 is TGTGCCAGCAGTTCACCGGGGGGACCCTACGAGCAGTACTTC. As protein: CASSSPGGPYEQYF. This chain connects TRBV12-3 or TRBV12-4 to TRBJ2-7; 7 bases agree with TRBD2. Losses at the gene ends were 4 bases for V and 2 bases for J; bases not matched to a gene: 5. There are 14 residues in the CDR3.

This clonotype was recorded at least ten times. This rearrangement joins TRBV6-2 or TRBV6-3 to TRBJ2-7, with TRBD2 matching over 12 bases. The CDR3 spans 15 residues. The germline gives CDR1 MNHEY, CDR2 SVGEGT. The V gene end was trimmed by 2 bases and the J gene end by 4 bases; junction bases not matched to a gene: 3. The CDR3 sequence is CASSYGLAGLYEQYF. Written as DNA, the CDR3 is TGTGCCAGCAGTTACGGACTAGCGGGACTATACGAGCAGTACTTC.

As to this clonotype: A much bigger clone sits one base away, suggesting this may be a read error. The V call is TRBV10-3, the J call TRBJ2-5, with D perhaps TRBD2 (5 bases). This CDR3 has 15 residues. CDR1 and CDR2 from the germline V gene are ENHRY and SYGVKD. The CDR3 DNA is TGTGCCATCAGTGAGGCACTACTAGACCAAGAGACCCATTACTTC. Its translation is CAISEALLDQETHYF.

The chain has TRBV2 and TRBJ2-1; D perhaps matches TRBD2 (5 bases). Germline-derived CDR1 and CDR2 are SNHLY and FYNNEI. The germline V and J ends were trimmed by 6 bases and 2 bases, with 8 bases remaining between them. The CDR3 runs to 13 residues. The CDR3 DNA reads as TGTGCCAGCAGGAGCGGAGCCTACAATGAGCAGTTCTTC. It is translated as CASRSGAYNEQFF.

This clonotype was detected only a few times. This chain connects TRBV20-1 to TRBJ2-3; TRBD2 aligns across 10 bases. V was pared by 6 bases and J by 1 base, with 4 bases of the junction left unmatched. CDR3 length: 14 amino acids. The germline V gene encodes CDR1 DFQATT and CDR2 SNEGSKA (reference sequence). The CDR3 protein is CSAQREGGTDTQYF. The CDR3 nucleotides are TGCAGTGCCCAGCGGGAGGGGGGCACAGATACGCAGTATTTT.

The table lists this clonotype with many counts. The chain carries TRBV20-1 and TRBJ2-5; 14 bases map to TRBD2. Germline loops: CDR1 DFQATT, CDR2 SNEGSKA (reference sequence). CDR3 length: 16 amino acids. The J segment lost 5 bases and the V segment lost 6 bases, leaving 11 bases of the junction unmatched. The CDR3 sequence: CSAARTSGGIGETQYF. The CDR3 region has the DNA TGCAGTGCAGCTCGGACTAGCGGGGGGATCGGGGAGACCCAGTACTTC.